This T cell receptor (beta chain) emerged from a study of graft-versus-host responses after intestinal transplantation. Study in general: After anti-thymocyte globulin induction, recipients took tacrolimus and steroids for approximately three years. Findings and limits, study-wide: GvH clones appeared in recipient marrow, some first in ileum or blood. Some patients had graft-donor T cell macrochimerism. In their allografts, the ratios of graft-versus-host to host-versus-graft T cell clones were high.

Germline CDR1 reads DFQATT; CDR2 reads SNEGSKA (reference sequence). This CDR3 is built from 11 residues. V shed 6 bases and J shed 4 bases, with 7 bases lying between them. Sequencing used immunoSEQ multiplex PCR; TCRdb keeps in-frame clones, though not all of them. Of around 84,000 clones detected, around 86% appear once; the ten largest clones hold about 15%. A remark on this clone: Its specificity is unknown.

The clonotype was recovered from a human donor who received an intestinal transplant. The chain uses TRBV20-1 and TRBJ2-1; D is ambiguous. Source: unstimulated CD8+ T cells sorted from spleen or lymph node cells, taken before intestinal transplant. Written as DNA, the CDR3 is TGCAGTGCAGCACGGTACAATGAGCAGTTCTTC. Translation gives CSAARYNEQFF.